This T cell receptor beta chain was captured by sequencing in a study of T cell changes during pregnancy in multiple sclerosis. V gave up 0 bases and J gave up 1 base; unmatched junction bases: 2. Germline V gene sequence: CDR1 SGHRS, CDR2 YFSETQ. The CDR3 spans 17 residues. Generated by immunoSEQ multiplex PCR, the TCRdb table keeps only in-frame clones and is missing some. The sample contains 70,000 to 90,000 clones, 85% to 95% of which appear only once. This sample comprised peripheral blood, obtained in the first trimester of pregnancy. V and J are TRBV5-1 and TRBJ2-3; 13 bases line up with TRBD2. The TCR sequence derives from a female donor with multiple sclerosis, enrolled in a pregnancy study. The CDR3 DNA follows: TGCGCCAGCAGCTTGGGACTAGCGGGAGGAGGCACAGATACGCAGTATTTT. This sequence encodes CASSLGLAGGGTDTQYF.